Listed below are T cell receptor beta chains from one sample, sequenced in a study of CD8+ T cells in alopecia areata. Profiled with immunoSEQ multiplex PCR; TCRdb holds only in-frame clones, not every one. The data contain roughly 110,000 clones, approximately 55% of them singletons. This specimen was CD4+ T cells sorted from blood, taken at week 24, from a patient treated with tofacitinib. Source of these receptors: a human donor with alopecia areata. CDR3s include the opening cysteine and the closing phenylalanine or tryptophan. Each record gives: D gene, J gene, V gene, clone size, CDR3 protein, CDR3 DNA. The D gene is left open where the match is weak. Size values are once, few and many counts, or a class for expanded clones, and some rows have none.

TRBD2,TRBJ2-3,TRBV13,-,CASSPGLGADTQYF,TGTGCCAGCAGCCCGGGACTAGGTGCAGATACGCAGTATTTT
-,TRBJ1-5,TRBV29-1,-,CSVVEAWGQPQHF,TGCAGCGTTGTTGAGGCTTGGGGTCAGCCCCAGCATTTT
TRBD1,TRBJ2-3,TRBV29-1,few,CSVDLDRVTDTQYF,TGCAGCGTCGATCTGGACAGGGTCACAGATACGCAGTATTTT
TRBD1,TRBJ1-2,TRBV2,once,CASRDRSYGYTF,TGTGCCAGCAGGGACAGGTCCTATGGCTACACCTTC
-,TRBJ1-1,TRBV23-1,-,CASSRHAWGGHLLNTEAFF,TGCGCCAGCAGTCGGCACGCTTGGGGGGGGCATCTGTTGAACACTGAAGCTTTCTTT
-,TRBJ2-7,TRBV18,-,CASSPVGLSYEQYF,TGTGCCAGCTCACCCGTGGGACTCTCCTACGAGCAGTACTTC
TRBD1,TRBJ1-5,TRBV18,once,CASSLTGGDQPQHF,TGTGCCAGCTCACTCACAGGGGGCGATCAGCCCCAGCATTTT
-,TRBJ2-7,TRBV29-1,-,CSVEGSREQYF,TGCAGCGTTGAAGGTAGCCGCGAGCAGTACTTC
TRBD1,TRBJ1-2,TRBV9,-,CASSDRTGQLYGYTF,TGTGCCAGCAGCGACCGGACGGGACAGCTCTATGGCTACACCTTC
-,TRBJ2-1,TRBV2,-,CASSEIGGNEQFF,TGTGCCAGCAGTGAAATCGGGGGAAATGAGCAGTTCTTC
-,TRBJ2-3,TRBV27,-,CASSLWATDTQYF,TGTGCCAGCAGTTTATGGGCAACAGATACGCAGTATTTT
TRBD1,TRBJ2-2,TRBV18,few,CASSPGQGATNTGELFF,TGTGCCAGCTCACCCGGACAGGGGGCAACGAACACCGGGGAGCTGTTTTTT
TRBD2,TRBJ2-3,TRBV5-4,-,CASSPGLVADTQYF,TGCGCCAGCAGCCCCGGACTAGTAGCAGATACGCAGTATTTT
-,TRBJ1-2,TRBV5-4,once,CAIHIQGRVDGYTF,TGTGCCATTCACATTCAGGGGCGAGTGGATGGCTACACCTTC
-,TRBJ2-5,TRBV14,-,CASSLGETQYF,TGTGCCAGCAGCCTCGGGGAGACCCAGTACTTC
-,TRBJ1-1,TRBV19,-,CASSIKGDTEAFF,TGTGCCAGTAGTATAAAGGGCGACACTGAAGCTTTCTTT
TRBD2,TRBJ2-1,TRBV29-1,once,CSVGVRTSGGYNEQFF,TGCAGCGTTGGGGTTCGAACTAGCGGGGGTTACAATGAGCAGTTCTTC